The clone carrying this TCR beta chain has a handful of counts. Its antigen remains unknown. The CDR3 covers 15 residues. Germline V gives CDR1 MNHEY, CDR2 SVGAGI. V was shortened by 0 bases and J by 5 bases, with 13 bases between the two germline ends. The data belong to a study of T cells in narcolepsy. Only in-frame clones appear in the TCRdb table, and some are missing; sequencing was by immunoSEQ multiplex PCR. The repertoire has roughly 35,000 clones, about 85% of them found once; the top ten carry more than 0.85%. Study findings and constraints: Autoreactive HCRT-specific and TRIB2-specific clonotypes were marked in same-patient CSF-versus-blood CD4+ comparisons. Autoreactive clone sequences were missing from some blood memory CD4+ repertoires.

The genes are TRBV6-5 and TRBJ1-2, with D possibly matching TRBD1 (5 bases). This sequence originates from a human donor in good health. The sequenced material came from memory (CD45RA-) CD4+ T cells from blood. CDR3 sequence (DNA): TGTGCCAGCAGTTACTCATCGGGGGGAGGGTATGGCTACACCTTC. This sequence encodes CASSYSSGGGYGYTF.